This T cell receptor (beta chain) was sequenced in a study of T cells in Graves' hyperthyroidism and ophthalmopathy (dated by TCRdb to the late 2010s). With respect to the entire study: Peripheral blood was sampled at the time of initial diagnosis, prior to any treatment. Prospective prediction of ophthalmopathy was tested in an independent validation cohort of approximately 19 hyperthyroidism patients and some 17 patients who later progressed to ophthalmopathy. The 95 to 100 discovery patients were randomly divided into training and test sets at a 7:3 ratio. Thyroid tissue and blood T-cell repertoires from about six Graves' hyperthyroidism patients were also compared in the study. To identify distinguishing TCR V-J signatures, a discovery cohort of 90 to 100 patients was used, comprising fewer than 45 with Graves' ophthalmopathy and around 57 with stable Graves' hyperthyroidism. Once sampling was done, hyperthyroidism patients were given methimazole at a starting dose of 30 mg daily, whereas ophthalmopathy patients were given high-dose intravenous methylprednisolone. The paper reports TCR Vbeta CDR3 sequencing of more than 120 peripheral blood samples: under 45 ophthalmopathy, about 75 hyperthyroidism and around 17 progressor patients. Results and caveats for the whole study, not just this receptor: In cross-validation, a model built on a 13 V-J signature told ophthalmopathy apart from stable hyperthyroidism with 87.88% sensitivity and roughly 83% specificity, and in testing the same model reached 80%/75%. No statistical method was used to set the sample size in advance, and investigators knew the group allocation. Most expanded thyroid clonotypes (frequency above 0.001) were also detected in blood, a finding suggesting that blood repertoires may reflect thyroid immune responses. In validation, progression to ophthalmopathy was predicted by the model with 70.59% sensitivity and about 72% specificity, a median of approximately 6.5 months before onset.

This clonotype has ten or more counts. Its antigen remains unidentified. No base quality information exists; no much larger clone differs at one position. The CDR3 runs 14 residues from the cysteine to the phenylalanine. Only the CDR3 region is kept as DNA, spanning 42 bases read in frame from base 1. Taken from the germline V gene, the CDR1 and CDR2 loops are SNHLY and FYNNEI. Germline trimming amounts to 6 bases on V and 1 base on J, with 4 as the count of junction bases outside the gene matches. The TCR beta CDR3 regions were amplified from the RNA transcripts. The TCR CDR3 was subjected to a first round of RT-PCR using the HTBI primer set and the Qiagen OneStep RT-PCR kit. Libraries were constructed in a second round of multiplex PCR, after which size selection and purification were carried out. Paired-end sequencing of the libraries was performed with 100 bp reads on an Illumina HiSeq2000. The study's processing was this. SOAPnuke was used to process the raw data, throwing out any read that contained adapters or uncalled bases, had a mean Phred below 15, or lacked an exact constant-primer or identifier match. High-quality paired reads were merged using COPE v1.2.5, and each unique nucleotide sequence was defined as a clonotype. Clonotypes were aligned to IMGT TRBV, TRBD and TRBJ reference segments using MiTCR v1.1. The analysis included only V-J combinations with a frequency above 0.0001, which together covered 99% to 99.2% of the repertoires. The TCS score was defined as F50 (clonal expansion) divided by E x V (chaos), with BLOSUM62-based TCRdist calculated between CDR3 peptides within each V-J. Welch's t-statistics and random forest reduced roughly 530 V-J features to 10 to 15, which were used in a naive Bayes classifier (R e1071). TCRdb passed the public sequencing reads through fastp at Q25 and MiXCR, retaining productive beta sequences. Rows merge per CDR3 protein into single entries with the most common DNA and genes. The authors' filters were not applied to this entry. The sample includes about 560,000 distinct CDR3 sequences, with 16% observed a single time. The top ten clones comprise 18% of the sample.

Stable Graves' hyperthyroidism was defined as no progression to ophthalmopathy during 18 months of follow-up. Hyperthyroidism patients were newly diagnosed, had a disease duration of under 2 months, and were aged 18 to 65 years. The study excluded patients with uncontrolled infections, other autoimmune diseases, pregnancy or lactation. Clinical symptoms, serum thyroxine and TRAb, thyroid ultrasound, and orbital computed tomography formed the basis for the diagnoses. PBMCs were separated from 10 ml of fresh peripheral blood using Ficoll-Paque density gradient centrifugation. Trizol reagent was used to extract total RNA, and RNA quality was then checked on an Agilent 2100 Bioanalyzer.

The sequence derives from a woman between 18 and 30 years old with Graves' hyperthyroidism. Recombination joined TRBV2 with TRBJ1-2, and 8 junctional nucleotides match TRBD1. Sequencing was carried out using blood. The CDR3 corresponds to CASRGTGLNYGYTF. The DNA is TGTGCCAGCAGGGGGACAGGTCTTAACTATGGCTACACCTTC.